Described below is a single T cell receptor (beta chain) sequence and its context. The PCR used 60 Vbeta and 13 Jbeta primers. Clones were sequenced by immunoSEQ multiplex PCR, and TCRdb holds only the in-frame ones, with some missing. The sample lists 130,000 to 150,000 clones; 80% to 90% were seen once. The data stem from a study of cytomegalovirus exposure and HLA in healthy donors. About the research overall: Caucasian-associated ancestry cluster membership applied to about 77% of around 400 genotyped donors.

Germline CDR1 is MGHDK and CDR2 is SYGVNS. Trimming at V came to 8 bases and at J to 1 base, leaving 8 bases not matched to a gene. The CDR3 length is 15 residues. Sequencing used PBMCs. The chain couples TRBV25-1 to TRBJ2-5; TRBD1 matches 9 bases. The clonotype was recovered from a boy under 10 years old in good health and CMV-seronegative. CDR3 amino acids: CASQKPQGAQETQYF. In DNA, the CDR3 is TGTGCCAGCCAAAAGCCACAGGGGGCCCAAGAGACCCAGTACTTC.